A selection of T cell receptor beta chains follows, all from one sample in a study of identical twins. TCRdb reprocessed the 5' RACE reads with MiXCR, giving one entry per CDR3 protein. The table shows 500,000 to 700,000 distinct CDR3 sequences, with roughly 7.1% occurring only once. The same data also went into a second study, on yellow fever vaccine responses in identical twins.

The sequenced sample consisted of PBMCs. Receptors originate from a young woman in good health. CDR3s include the opening cysteine and the closing phenylalanine or tryptophan. Fields, in order: J gene, D gene, clone size, V gene, CDR3 protein, CDR3 DNA. A D gene is named only where the DNA matches it firmly. Expanded clones get a size class; other rows say once, few or many, or leave the size out.

J gene: TRBJ2-1
D gene: -
clone size: few
V gene: TRBV7-6
CDR3 protein: CASSLEPDYNEQFF
CDR3 DNA: TGTGCCAGCAGCTTAGAGCCAGACTACAATGAGCAGTTCTTC

J gene: TRBJ2-5
D gene: -
clone size: -
V gene: TRBV13
CDR3 protein: CASSLEGGANSPEGAQYF
CDR3 DNA: TGTGCCAGCAGCTTAGAGGGGGGAGCGAATTCACCGGAAGGGGCCCAGTACTTC

J gene: TRBJ2-3
D gene: -
clone size: many
V gene: TRBV20-1
CDR3 protein: CSASFRRTDTQYF
CDR3 DNA: TGCAGTGCTAGTTTTAGAAGGACAGATACGCAGTATTTT

J gene: TRBJ1-1
D gene: -
clone size: many
V gene: TRBV5-5
CDR3 protein: CASSTTGRNTEAFF
CDR3 DNA: TGTGCCAGCAGCACCACAGGGCGGAACACTGAAGCTTTCTTT

J gene: TRBJ2-3
D gene: TRBD2
clone size: many
V gene: TRBV27
CDR3 protein: CASSFSGGGADTQYF
CDR3 DNA: TGTGCCAGCAGTTTTTCTGGCGGGGGGGCAGATACGCAGTATTTT

J gene: TRBJ2-2
D gene: -
clone size: -
V gene: TRBV4-1
CDR3 protein: CASSQGFPGELFF
CDR3 DNA: TGCGCCAGCAGCCAAGGCTTCCCCGGGGAGCTGTTTTTT

J gene: TRBJ2-2
D gene: TRBD2
clone size: few
V gene: TRBV19
CDR3 protein: CASRRASGGVNTGELFF
CDR3 DNA: TGTGCCAGTAGGAGGGCGAGCGGGGGGGTGAACACCGGGGAGCTGTTTTTT

J gene: TRBJ1-4
D gene: -
clone size: many
V gene: TRBV14
CDR3 protein: CASSLRQGATNWNEKLFF
CDR3 DNA: TGTGCCAGCAGCCTCCGGCAGGGAGCGACGAATTGGAATGAAAAACTGTTTTTT

J gene: TRBJ2-1
D gene: -
clone size: few
V gene: TRBV7-8
CDR3 protein: CASSLEGARQFF
CDR3 DNA: TGTGCCAGCAGCTTAGAGGGAGCGCGGCAGTTCTTC

J gene: TRBJ2-6
D gene: -
clone size: -
V gene: TRBV28
CDR3 protein: CASSTPVRPVLTF
CDR3 DNA: TGTGCCAGCAGTACCCCGGTCCGTCCCGTCCTGACTTTC

J gene: TRBJ2-1
D gene: TRBD2
clone size: many
V gene: TRBV7-2
CDR3 protein: CASSFSGRVSEQFF
CDR3 DNA: TGTGCCAGCAGCTTTAGCGGGAGGGTTAGTGAGCAGTTCTTC

J gene: TRBJ2-2
D gene: TRBD2
clone size: few
V gene: TRBV5-1
CDR3 protein: CASSTGGGTGELFF
CDR3 DNA: TGCGCCAGCAGCACCGGCGGGGGAACCGGGGAGCTGTTTTTT

J gene: TRBJ2-7
D gene: -
clone size: -
V gene: TRBV18
CDR3 protein: CASSPFGSSHEQYF
CDR3 DNA: TGTGCCAGCTCACCATTTGGTAGCTCCCACGAGCAGTACTTC

J gene: TRBJ1-1
D gene: -
clone size: few
V gene: TRBV28
CDR3 protein: CASRPQGRGTEAFF
CDR3 DNA: TGTGCCAGCAGGCCCCAGGGGAGGGGCACTGAAGCTTTCTTT

J gene: TRBJ1-6
D gene: -
clone size: -
V gene: TRBV4-1
CDR3 protein: CASSQAFTDPYSPLHF
CDR3 DNA: TGCGCCAGCAGCCAAGCATTCACCGACCCTTATTCACCCCTCCACTTT

J gene: TRBJ2-4
D gene: -
clone size: many
V gene: TRBV7-7
CDR3 protein: CASSDHGTPKNIQYF
CDR3 DNA: TGTGCCAGCAGCGACCACGGGACCCCCAAAAACATTCAGTACTTC

J gene: TRBJ1-1
D gene: -
clone size: many
V gene: TRBV10-3
CDR3 protein: CAISLGTANTEAFF
CDR3 DNA: TGTGCCATCAGTTTGGGGACCGCGAACACTGAAGCTTTCTTT

J gene: TRBJ2-3
D gene: -
clone size: once
V gene: TRBV5-1
CDR3 protein: CASSLGGSASDTQYF
CDR3 DNA: TGCGCCAGCAGCCTGGGGGGCAGCGCGAGTGATACGCAGTATTTT

J gene: TRBJ2-1
D gene: TRBD2
clone size: few
V gene: TRBV12-3/TRBV12-4
CDR3 protein: CTISLALSGGGSYNEQFF
CDR3 DNA: TGTACCATCAGTTTAGCTCTAAGCGGGGGGGGCTCCTACAATGAGCAGTTCTTC

J gene: TRBJ1-1
D gene: -
clone size: -
V gene: TRBV7-9
CDR3 protein: CASSLAQGSYTEAFF
CDR3 DNA: TGTGCCAGCAGCTTAGCGCAAGGGTCTTACACTGAAGCTTTCTTT

J gene: TRBJ2-7
D gene: TRBD2
clone size: -
V gene: TRBV12-3/TRBV12-4
CDR3 protein: CASSPTNIGTSGSYEQYF
CDR3 DNA: TGTGCCAGCAGTCCAACAAACATTGGGACTAGCGGGAGCTACGAGCAGTACTTC

J gene: TRBJ1-6
D gene: TRBD1
clone size: -
V gene: TRBV20-1
CDR3 protein: CCARSAFQGALNSPLHF
CDR3 DNA: TGCTGTGCTAGATCGGCCTTCCAGGGGGCTCTCAATTCACCCCTCCACTTT

J gene: TRBJ2-1
D gene: TRBD2
clone size: many
V gene: TRBV4-1
CDR3 protein: CASSQVTIAGPYNEQFF
CDR3 DNA: TGCGCCAGCAGCCAAGTTACTATAGCGGGACCCTACAATGAGCAGTTCTTC

J gene: TRBJ1-5
D gene: -
clone size: many
V gene: TRBV6-5
CDR3 protein: CASSYSQGDQPQHF
CDR3 DNA: TGTGCCAGCAGTTACTCTCAGGGCGATCAGCCCCAGCATTTT

J gene: TRBJ2-7
D gene: -
clone size: many
V gene: TRBV12-3/TRBV12-4
CDR3 protein: CASSFGLGEQYF
CDR3 DNA: TGTGCCAGCAGTTTTGGGCTGGGCGAGCAGTACTTC